What follows are 27 T cell receptor beta chains derived from one specimen sequenced in a study of shared clonotypes between healthy human individuals. TCRdb's copy holds only in-frame clones and misses some; the assay was immunoSEQ multiplex PCR. The sample gives around 700,000 clones, about two thirds of which show up once; 1.5% to 2% is in the top ten. Sequenced input: memory CD4+ T cells sorted from blood. Subset reported: CD45RA-negative fraction. Receptors were obtained from a young woman in good health.

CDR3 amino acids: CASSPRTGGDQPQHF. The DNA of the CDR3 is TGTGCCAGCAGCCCAAGGACAGGGGGCGATCAGCCCCAGCATTTT. The chain is built from TRBV28 and TRBJ1-5; 11 bases agree with TRBD1. The V segment lost 6 bases and the J segment 5 bases; nucleotides outside the gene matches: 6. Germline CDR1 and CDR2: MDHEN and SYDVKM. The CDR3 is 15 residues long.

This clone was observed many times. Other DNA variants within this sample encode the same CDR3. V usage is TRBV25-1 and J usage is TRBJ2-5; 7 nucleotides line up with TRBD2. This CDR3 contains 16 residues. Looked up from germline, CDR1 is MGHDK and CDR2 is SYGVNS. V trimming: 1 base; J trimming: 5 bases; junction bases outside the gene matches: 10. The chain's CDR3 is CASSELGTSEDETQYF. In DNA form, the CDR3 reads TGTGCCAGCAGTGAATTGGGAACTAGCGAGGATGAGACCCAGTACTTC.

The rearrangement joins TRBV9 to TRBJ2-7; 8 bases map to TRBD2. Germline CDR1 and CDR2: SGDLS and YYNGEE. The V gene end was trimmed by 2 bases and the J gene end by 4 bases; junction bases not matched to a gene: 8. The CDR3 length is 15 residues. DNA for the CDR3: TGTGCCAGCAGCGTCGGAAGCGGGAGTCTTTACGAGCAGTACTTC. It codes for CASSVGSGSLYEQYF.

V gene TRBV5-1 combines with J gene TRBJ2-1; 9 nucleotides match TRBD2. The CDR3 totals 14 residues. V trimming: 0 bases; J trimming: 10 bases; junction bases outside the gene matches: 5. CDR1 SGHRS and CDR2 YFSETQ come from the germline V gene. The CDR3 region has the DNA TGCGCCAGCAGCTTGGAGGCTAGCGGGAAGGAGCAGTTCTTC. Translation gives CASSLEASGKEQFF.

The rearrangement uses TRBV28 and TRBJ1-3; D gene unclear. CDR1 is MDHEN, CDR2 SYDVKM, per germline. V dropped 10 bases and J dropped 0 bases, with 13 bases sitting between them. This CDR3 is built from 14 residues. The CDR3 loop reads CATGQVFSGNTIYF. CDR3 DNA: TGTGCCACCGGTCAGGTTTTCTCTGGAAACACCATATATTTT.

On this clone itself: A far larger clone is one nucleotide away, so this likely arose from a read error. The chain carries TRBV7-9 and TRBJ2-5; no clear D. Germline lookup yields CDR1 SEHNR and CDR2 FQNEAQ (reference sequence). The V end was cut by 5 bases, the J end by 0 bases, with 4 bases between. This CDR3 is 12 amino acids long. The CDR3: CASSLYQETQYF. The CDR3 DNA sequence: TGTGCCAGCAGCCTGTACCAAGAGACCCAGTACTTC.

This chain uses TRBV18 with TRBJ1-5, with TRBD1 identical over 7 bases. This CDR3 has 14 amino acids. V shed 3 bases, J shed 3 bases, and the junction held 2 bases outside the gene matches. Germline lookup yields CDR1 KGHSH and CDR2 LQKENI. The DNA for the CDR3 is TGTGCCAGCTCACCGACAGGGATCAATCAGCCCCAGCATTTT. Protein: CASSPTGINQPQHF. Using reference TRBV18 and TRBJ1-5 for the parts outside the CDR3, the full variable domain is NAGVMQNPRHLVRRRGQEARLRCSPMKGHSHVYWYRQLPEEGLKFMVYLQKENIIDESGMPKERFSAEFPKEGPSILRIQQVVRGDSAAYFCASSPTGINQPQHFGDGTRLSIL.

V is TRBV4-1 and J is TRBJ1-5; a possible D gene is TRBD1 (5 bases). Germline lookup yields CDR1 MGHRA and CDR2 YSYEKL. The CDR3 extends over 16 amino acids. Deletions cut 1 base from V and 4 bases from J, with 14 bases between. For the CDR3, the DNA is TGCGCCAGCAGCCAAGTTGCGGGGACTAATAATCAGCCCCAGCATTTT. This codes for CASSQVAGTNNQPQHF.

This sequence joins TRBV14 and TRBJ2-7; D is unresolved. V was trimmed by 8 bases and J by 3 bases, leaving 17 bases between them. The CDR3 is made up of 14 amino acids. Germline CDR1 reads SGHDN; CDR2 reads FVKESK. Here the CDR3 reads CASLPLIHLYEQYF. The DNA of the CDR3 is TGTGCCAGCCTGCCCCTTATTCACCTCTACGAGCAGTACTTC.

For this clone: The sample holds other DNA sequences that translate to the same CDR3. The rearrangement joins TRBV11-3 to TRBJ2-6, with 8 positions matching TRBD1. Per germline, CDR1 SGHNT and CDR2 YENEEA. Trimming cost V 4 bases and J 10 bases; bases outside gene matches: 3. The CDR3 spans 13 residues. DNA of the CDR3: TGTGCCAGCAGCTCAGGGGGCGCGAACGTCCTGACTTTC. Amino acids: CASSSGGANVLTF.

A remark on this clone: The sample carries other DNA sequences with the same CDR3. The rearrangement links TRBV5-1 to TRBJ2-7, with TRBD2 matching 8 bases. The CDR3 sequence is 14 residues long. The germline V gene encodes CDR1 SGHRS and CDR2 YFSETQ. With 2 bases clipped from V and 4 bases from J, the junction kept 5 bases outside the gene matches. The CDR3 DNA reads as TGCGCCAGCAGCTTCGGAGCGGGAGTGTACGAGCAGTACTTC. Protein sequence: CASSFGAGVYEQYF.

This chain uses TRBV6-4 with TRBJ1-1, with D tentatively TRBD1 (6 bases). Per germline, CDR1 MRHNA and CDR2 SNTAGT. The CDR3 length is 13 residues. V lost 1 base to trimming and J lost 5 bases, with 8 bases between them. The CDR3 protein is CASSDYGTTEAFF. CDR3 DNA sequence: TGTGCCAGCAGTGACTACGGGACAACTGAAGCTTTCTTT.

This clone was counted many times. The V gene is TRBV7-2, the J gene TRBJ2-5; D may match TRBD1 or TRBD2 (5 bases each). The DNA end is a closer match to TRBJ2-7, so the J assignment may be wrong. Germline CDR1 and CDR2: SGHTA and FQGNSA. The CDR3 has 13 amino acids. In DNA form, the CDR3 reads TGTGCCAGCAGTTTCACCGGGGCCCACGAGCAGTACTTC. It is translated as CASSFTGAHEQYF.

The chain joins TRBV7-9 to TRBJ1-1; no firm D call. The CDR3 totals 13 residues. V shed 5 bases and J shed 2 bases, with 9 bases lying between them. Germline V CDR1 and CDR2: SEHNR, FQNEAQ (reference sequence). The CDR3, as DNA: TGTGCCAGCAGCCCCCTGGATAACACTGAAGCTTTCTTT. This gives the protein CASSPLDNTEAFF.

The chain couples TRBV7-9 to TRBJ2-5, with a possible D match to TRBD2 (6 bases). Trimming cost V 2 bases and J 4 bases, with 23 bases left between them. Germline CDR1 SEHNR, CDR2 FQNEAQ (reference sequence). The CDR3 covers 18 residues. The CDR3 nucleotides are TGTGCCAGCAGCTTATACCTCTGGGACGGACTATATCGAGAGACCCAGTACTTC. It yields the protein CASSLYLWDGLYRETQYF. The whole variable domain, filled in from reference TRBV7-9 and TRBJ2-5, reads DTGVSQNPRHKITKRGQNVTFRCDPISEHNRLYWYRQTLGQGPEFLTYFQNEAQLEKSRLLSDRFSAERPKGSFSTLEIQRTEQGDSAMYLCASSLYLWDGLYRETQYFGPGTRLLVL.

V usage is TRBV11-2 and J usage is TRBJ1-3; 7 bases fit TRBD1. CDR3 length equals 15 residues. Trimming at V came to 3 bases and at J to 2 bases, leaving 4 bases not matched to a gene. CDR1 is SGHAT, CDR2 FQNNGV, per germline. The CDR3 loop is CASSFGQGAGNTIYF. The CDR3 DNA follows: TGTGCCAGCAGCTTCGGGCAGGGGGCTGGAAACACCATATATTTT.

This clone was seen more than once but under ten times. A single base is all that separates this from a far larger clone, so a read error is likely. The sample contains more than one DNA sequence encoding this CDR3. The chain joins TRBV6-5 to TRBJ2-3, with D unclear. V lost 2 bases and J lost 4, with 4 bases in between. CDR1 is MNHEY and CDR2 is SVGAGI in the germline V gene. The CDR3 is 12 residues long. DNA of the CDR3: TGTGCCAGCAGTTACGGACCAGATACGCAGTATTTT. It encodes CASSYGPDTQYF.

The V call is TRBV5-1, the J call TRBJ2-2, with a weak D call TRBD2 (6 bases). Trimming left V 7 bases short and J 4 bases short, with 17 bases between. CDR3 size: 15 residues. In germline, CDR1 is SGHRS, CDR2 YFSETQ. CDR3 in amino acids: CASVGERVVTGELFF. The CDR3 coding sequence is TGCGCCAGCGTAGGGGAGCGGGTCGTCACCGGGGAGCTGTTTTTT.

The V call is TRBV4-1, the J call TRBJ2-1, with 11 bases lining up with TRBD2. The V gene's germline CDR1 is MGHRA and CDR2 YSYEKL. The V and J ends lost 1 base and 10 bases, in that order; junction bases with no gene match: 6. CDR3 length: 15 amino acids. In DNA, the CDR3 is TGCGCCAGCAGCCAAGTAGCGGGAGGGGGCGGAGAGCAGTTCTTC. Its protein is CASSQVAGGGGEQFF.

The chain links TRBV28 to TRBJ1-4, with TRBD1 matching 10 bases. The CDR3 covers 14 residues. Germline CDR1 and CDR2: MDHEN and SYDVKM. The trim removed 4 bases at V and 8 bases at J, leaving 4 bases unmatched. The CDR3 reads CASSSGQGDEKLFF. CDR3 DNA: TGTGCCAGCAGTTCCGGACAGGGGGACGAAAAACTGTTTTTT.

The CDR3 region has the DNA TGCAGCGCTATCATCTACCCGGGACTAGCCGACACTGCCTACGAGCAGTACTTC. Amino acids: CSAIIYPGLADTAYEQYF. The chain carries TRBV29-1 and TRBJ2-7; TRBD2 matches at 9 bases. The CDR3 is 18 amino acids. The junction had 21 bases not matched to a gene; V was cut back by 7 bases and J by 2 bases. From germline, CDR1 is SQVTM and CDR2 ANQGSEA.

The genes are TRBV27 and TRBJ2-7; 12 bases match TRBD2. The germline V gene encodes CDR1 MNHEY and CDR2 SMNVEV (reference sequence). CDR3 length: 14 amino acids. The V segment lost 4 bases and the J segment 4 bases; nucleotides outside the gene matches: 2. CDR3 bases: TGTGCCAGCAGTTCTAGCGGGAGGGCTTACGAGCAGTACTTC. Translating gives CASSSSGRAYEQYF.

V gene TRBV7-2 combines with J gene TRBJ1-1; 7 nucleotides agree with TRBD1. This CDR3 has 14 residues. Per germline, CDR1 SGHTA and CDR2 FQGNSA. V trimming: 2 bases; J trimming: 5 bases; junction bases outside the gene matches: 5. The CDR3 spells CASSLQDRMTEAFF. CDR3 sequence (DNA): TGTGCCAGCAGCTTACAGGACAGGATGACTGAAGCTTTCTTT.

The chain is built from TRBV19 and TRBJ2-1; D not certain. V dropped 9 bases and J dropped 2 bases, with 23 bases sitting between them. This CDR3 spans 17 amino acids. Germline assignment: CDR1 LNHDA and CDR2 SQIVND (reference sequence). The CDR3 loop is CARLPAKEVAAYNEQFF. The CDR3 DNA reads as TGTGCCAGGCTGCCGGCTAAAGAAGTTGCCGCCTACAATGAGCAGTTCTTC. Together with reference TRBV19 and TRBJ2-1, the CDR3 gives the full variable domain: DGGITQSPKYLFRKEGQNVTLSCEQNLNHDAMYWYRQDPGQGLRLIYYSQIVNDFQKGDIAEGYSVSREKKESFPLTVTSAQKNPTAFYLCARLPAKEVAAYNEQFFGPGTRLTVL.

The chain has TRBV18 and TRBJ2-7; TRBD2 matches at 9 bases. Trimming cost V 3 bases and J 6 bases; bases outside gene matches: 15. The CDR3 is 17 residues long. Germline V gene lookup returns CDR1 KGHSH and CDR2 LQKENI. For the CDR3, the DNA is TGTGCCAGCTCACCCCAAGTAGCGGGAGCTGGGGATTTCGAGCAGTACTTC. This translates into CASSPQVAGAGDFEQYF.

CDR3: CASKTGGLASYEQYF. DNA of the CDR3: TGTGCCAGCAAAACAGGCGGACTGGCATCCTACGAGCAGTACTTC. This chain connects TRBV27 to TRBJ2-7; D is perhaps TRBD1 or TRBD2 (5 bases each). The germline gives CDR1 MNHEY, CDR2 SMNVEV (reference sequence). Deletions cut 7 bases from V and 1 base from J, with 17 bases between. This CDR3 spans 15 amino acids.

This clone was counted between two and nine times. This sequence joins TRBV29-1 and TRBJ2-7; 7 bases line up with TRBD1. Unmatched junction bases numbered 6, after V lost 7 bases and J lost 6 bases. The V gene's germline CDR1 is SQVTM and CDR2 ANQGSEA. The CDR3 consists of 11 residues. For the CDR3, the DNA is TGCAGCGGATGGACAGGCGGCGAGCAGTACTTC. As protein: CSGWTGGEQYF.